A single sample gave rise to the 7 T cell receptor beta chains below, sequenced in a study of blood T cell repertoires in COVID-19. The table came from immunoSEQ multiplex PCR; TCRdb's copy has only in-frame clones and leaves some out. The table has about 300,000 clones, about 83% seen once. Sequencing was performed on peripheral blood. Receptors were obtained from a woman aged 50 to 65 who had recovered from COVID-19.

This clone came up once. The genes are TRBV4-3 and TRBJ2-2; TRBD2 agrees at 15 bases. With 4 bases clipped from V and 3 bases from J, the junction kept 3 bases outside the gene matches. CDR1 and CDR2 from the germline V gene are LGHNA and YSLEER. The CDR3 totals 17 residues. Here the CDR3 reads CASSRTSGGADTGELFF. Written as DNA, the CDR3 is TGCGCCAGCAGCCGGACTAGCGGGGGGGCCGACACCGGGGAGCTGTTTTTT.

The CDR3, as DNA: TGTGCCAGCAGTTGGGGCACAGGGGACACAGATACGCAGTATTTT. Its translation is CASSWGTGDTDTQYF. The rearrangement uses TRBV11-2 and TRBJ2-3; 7 bases are shared with TRBD1. The CDR3 is 15 amino acids. The J segment lost 2 bases and the V segment lost 6 bases, leaving 8 bases of the junction unmatched. CDR1 and CDR2 (germline): SGHAT, FQNNGV.

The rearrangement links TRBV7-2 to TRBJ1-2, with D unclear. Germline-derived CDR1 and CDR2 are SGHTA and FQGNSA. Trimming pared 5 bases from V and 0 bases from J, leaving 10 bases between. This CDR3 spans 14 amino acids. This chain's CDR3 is CASSPVAANYGYTF. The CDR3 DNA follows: TGTGCCAGCAGCCCAGTCGCAGCTAACTATGGCTACACCTTC.

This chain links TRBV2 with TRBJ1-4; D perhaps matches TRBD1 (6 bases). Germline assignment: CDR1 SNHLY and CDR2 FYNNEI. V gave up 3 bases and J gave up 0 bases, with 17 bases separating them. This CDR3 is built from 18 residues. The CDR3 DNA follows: TGTGCCAGCAGTGATTGGCAGGGGAGAGTAGCAACTAATGAAAAACTGTTTTTT. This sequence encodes CASSDWQGRVATNEKLFF.

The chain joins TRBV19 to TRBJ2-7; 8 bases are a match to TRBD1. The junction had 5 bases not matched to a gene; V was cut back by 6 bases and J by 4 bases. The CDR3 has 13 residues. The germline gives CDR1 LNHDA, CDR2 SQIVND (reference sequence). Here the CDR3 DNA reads TGTGCCAGTAGCATGGACAGGGAGTACGAGCAGTACTTC. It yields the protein CASSMDREYEQYF.

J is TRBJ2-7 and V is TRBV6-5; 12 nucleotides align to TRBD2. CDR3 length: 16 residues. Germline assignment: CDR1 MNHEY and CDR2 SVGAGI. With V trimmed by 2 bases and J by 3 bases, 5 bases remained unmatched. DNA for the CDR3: TGTGCCAGCAGTTACACCCGGACTAGCGGGGTCTACGAGCAGTACTTC. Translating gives CASSYTRTSGVYEQYF.

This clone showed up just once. The CDR3 coding sequence is TGCAGCGTCACCGGGAACACTGAAGCTTTCTTT. As protein: CSVTGNTEAFF. The chain is built from TRBV29-1 and TRBJ1-1; D call uncertain. The CDR3 contains 11 residues. Trimming took 6 bases from V and 1 from J, leaving 6 bases between them. Germline V gives CDR1 SQVTM, CDR2 ANQGSEA.